The 18 T cell receptor beta chains below all came from one sample that was sequenced in a study of cytomegalovirus exposure and HLA in healthy donors. The assay was immunoSEQ multiplex PCR, and TCRdb's table has in-frame clones only and misses some. The table includes about 190,000 clones, roughly 84% detected once. Material for sequencing was PBMCs. The receptors were sampled from a young woman in good health and CMV-seropositive.

This clone has a handful of counts. The chain has TRBV29-1 and TRBJ1-2; TRBD1 matches at 7 bases. Trimming cost V 7 bases and J 8 bases; bases outside gene matches: 16. This CDR3 contains 14 residues. Germline CDR1 reads SQVTM; CDR2 reads ANQGSEA. The CDR3 reads CSASTDRFVRGYTF. CDR3 bases: TGCAGCGCGAGCACGGACAGGTTCGTCCGGGGCTACACCTTC.

The chain recombines TRBV6-5 with TRBJ1-1, with 12 bases identical to TRBD1. The V gene's germline CDR1 is MNHEY and CDR2 SVGAGI. V dropped 1 base and J dropped 6; count of bases not matched to a gene: 6. This CDR3 is 16 amino acids long. CDR3 amino acids: CASSYLPGQGAPEAFF. CDR3 bases: TGTGCCAGCAGTTACTTACCGGGACAGGGGGCCCCTGAAGCTTTCTTT.

The chain has TRBV19 and TRBJ1-2, with TRBD1 as a possible D gene (5 bases). V was trimmed by 3 bases and J by 8 bases, leaving 10 bases between them. The length of the CDR3 is 12 residues. CDR1 is LNHDA, CDR2 SQIVND, per germline (reference sequence). The CDR3 nucleotides read TGTGCCAGTAGTATGAAGGGGCGGGGCTACACCTTC. It codes for CASSMKGRGYTF.

This clone was detected a few times. The chain joins TRBV5-1 to TRBJ1-4; 10 bases align to TRBD1. The germline V gene encodes CDR1 SGHRS and CDR2 YFSETQ. CDR3 size: 16 residues. Trimming took 2 bases from V and 7 from J; bases not matched to a gene: 8. The CDR3 region is CASSLGDRGAGEKLFF. The DNA for the CDR3 is TGCGCCAGCAGCTTAGGGGACAGGGGTGCAGGTGAAAAACTGTTTTTT.

The table lists this clone with a few counts. V usage is TRBV7-3 and J usage is TRBJ2-2, with D possibly being TRBD2 (5 bases). The length of the CDR3 is 13 residues. The germline V gene has CDR1 SGHTA and CDR2 FQGTGA. Trimming shortened V by 5 bases and J by 7 bases, and 11 bases separated the two germline ends. The DNA of the CDR3 is TGTGCCAGCAGCCGTGACGGACTCGGGGAGCTGTTTTTT. Its protein product is CASSRDGLGELFF.

This clone was detected only a few times. J is TRBJ2-2 and V is TRBV7-8; unclear D gene. Germline CDR1 and CDR2: SGHVS and FQNEAQ. The CDR3 runs to 14 residues. V was pared by 1 base and J by 5 bases, with 8 bases between. The chain's CDR3 is CASSLVSVTGELFF. The CDR3 coding sequence is TGTGCCAGCAGCTTAGTGTCTGTTACCGGGGAGCTGTTTTTT.

V gene TRBV21-1 combines with J gene TRBJ1-1. TRBV21-1 is described as a pseudogene. The CDR3 contains 15 residues. The CDR3 is CASSPWGVFVTEAFF. As DNA, the CDR3 is TGTGCCAGCAGCCCCTGGGGGGTATTTGTCACTGAAGCTTTCTTT.

The rearrangement uses TRBV27 and TRBJ1-1, with D unclear. Germline V gives CDR1 MNHEY, CDR2 SMNVEV (reference sequence). The V and J ends lost 8 bases and 7 bases respectively, with 11 bases between them. The CDR3 loop spans 11 amino acids. For the CDR3, the DNA is TGTGCCAGCCTCGGGGTGGGTGAAGCTTTCTTT. Protein product: CASLGVGEAFF.

This chain links TRBV29-1 with TRBJ2-7; the match to TRBD1 covers 9 bases. The V and J ends lost 3 bases and 6 bases, in that order; junction bases with no gene match: 3. CDR1 SQVTM and CDR2 ANQGSEA come from the germline V gene. The CDR3 is 12 amino acids. The CDR3 spells CSVDDRGGEQYF. CDR3 DNA sequence: TGCAGCGTTGATGACAGGGGGGGCGAGCAGTACTTC.

The genes are TRBV27 and TRBJ2-7, with 9 bases fitting TRBD1. Germline CDR1 is MNHEY and CDR2 is SMNVEV (reference sequence). V shed 6 bases and J 6 bases; nucleotides not matched to a gene: 15. CDR3 length: 16 amino acids. CDR3 protein: CASRGTGLEELSEQYF. CDR3 nucleotide sequence: TGTGCCAGCAGGGGGACAGGGCTCGAGGAGCTATCCGAGCAGTACTTC.

This clone was recorded once. CDR3 protein: CASSLEGPKRDIQYF. The CDR3 DNA reads as TGTGCCAGCAGCTTGGAGGGGCCAAAGCGGGACATTCAGTACTTC. The chain recombines TRBV5-4 with TRBJ2-4, with D possibly TRBD2 on 6 matching bases. The CDR3 has 15 amino acids. Trimming left V 0 bases short and J 8 bases short, with 15 bases between. Germline assignment: CDR1 SGHNT and CDR2 YYREEE (reference sequence).

The chain combines TRBV7-8 with TRBJ1-6, with D possibly matching TRBD1 (5 bases). This CDR3 region has 15 residues. Trimming took off 8 bases at V and 6 bases at J, with 17 bases between the two ends. Germline CDR1 SGHVS, CDR2 FQNEAQ. Here the CDR3 DNA reads TGTGCCAGCTTGGGGCAGGTCCGAACTAATTCACCCCTCCACTTT. It yields the protein CASLGQVRTNSPLHF.

This sequence joins TRBV4-1 and TRBJ1-5; D possibly corresponds to TRBD1 (6 bases). This CDR3 comprises 18 residues. The germline V gene encodes CDR1 MGHRA and CDR2 YSYEKL. Deletions cut 0 bases from V and 3 bases from J, with 18 bases between. CDR3 DNA: TGCGCCAGCAGCCAAGATGCTTGGACAGCCTATTCCAATCAGCCCCAGCATTTT. Protein sequence: CASSQDAWTAYSNQPQHF.

The genes are TRBV5-6 and TRBJ1-1, with D possibly TRBD1 on 5 matching bases. Deletions cut 2 bases from V and 0 bases from J, with 11 bases between. This CDR3 is built from 15 residues. In germline, CDR1 is SGHDT, CDR2 YYEEEE. CDR3 sequence: CASSFSDRLNTEAFF. Here the CDR3 DNA reads TGTGCCAGCAGCTTTTCAGACAGACTGAACACTGAAGCTTTCTTT.

This chain links TRBV7-9 with TRBJ1-2, with D unclear. V shed 3 bases and J shed 5 bases, with 13 bases lying between them. CDR3 length: 14 residues. The germline gives CDR1 SEHNR, CDR2 FQNEAQ (reference sequence). CDR3 bases: TGTGCCAGCAGCTTCCCCCTCGGGATTTATGGCTACACCTTC. Its protein product is CASSFPLGIYGYTF.

This chain uses TRBV6-5 with TRBJ1-3; D is undetermined. There are 14 residues in the CDR3. The germline V and J ends were trimmed by 6 bases and 2 bases, with 11 bases remaining between them. CDR1 and CDR2 from the germline V gene are MNHEY and SVGAGI. CDR3 nucleotides: TGTGCCAGCAGCTTGGGCCCCCCTGGAAACACCATATATTTT. Its translation is CASSLGPPGNTIYF.

The CDR3 loop reads CASSLYGAGNTIYF. The CDR3 DNA follows: TGTGCCAGCAGTCTTTACGGGGCTGGAAACACCATATATTTT. The V call is TRBV25-1, the J call TRBJ1-3; D remains unclear. CDR1 and CDR2 from the germline V gene are MGHDK and SYGVNS. V shed 5 bases and J shed 2 bases, with 10 bases lying between them. The CDR3 runs 14 residues.

The genes are TRBV4-3 and TRBJ2-3; no firm D call. CDR3 size: 14 residues. From germline, CDR1 is LGHNA and CDR2 YSLEER. V lost 2 bases, J lost 8 bases, and 14 bases lay in between. CDR3 coding DNA: TGCGCCAGCAGCCAACTTGGTGCGACGGGTACGCAGTATTTT. It specifies CASSQLGATGTQYF.